The 4 T cell receptor beta chains in this list originate from one sample, sequenced in a study of blood T cell repertoires in COVID-19. TCRdb's table, derived via immunoSEQ multiplex PCR, lists solely in-frame clones and lacks some. The data show a few hundred thousand clones, 70% to 90% seen once. Sequenced sample: peripheral blood. The origin of the receptors is a man in his sixties who had recovered from COVID-19.

This rearrangement joins TRBV29-1 to TRBJ1-2; D gene unclear. Germline V gives CDR1 SQVTM, CDR2 ANQGSEA. The CDR3 has 14 residues. V lost 0 bases and J 2 bases, leaving 10 bases between the germline ends. Here the CDR3 DNA reads TGCAGCGTTGAAGATCGAAGAGGGAACTATGGCTACACCTTC. It encodes CSVEDRRGNYGYTF.

V usage is TRBV6-1 and J usage is TRBJ2-5; TRBD2 agrees at 7 bases. The CDR3 runs to 14 residues. The V and J ends lost 2 bases and 5 bases, in that order; junction bases with no gene match: 5. Germline-derived CDR1 and CDR2 are MNHNS and SASEGT. As DNA, the CDR3 is TGTGCCAGCAGTGAAAACGCGGGGGAGGAGACCCAGTACTTC. Translated, it gives CASSENAGEETQYF.

To note about this clone: Other DNA sequences of this sample code for an identical CDR3. The V and J genes are TRBV29-1 and TRBJ2-1; TRBD2 agrees at 8 bases. In germline, CDR1 is SQVTM, CDR2 ANQGSEA. V shed 6 bases and J 4 bases; nucleotides not matched to a gene: 5. The CDR3 spans 13 residues. The CDR3 nucleotides are TGCAGCGTCGACGGGGGGGGGTACAATGAGCAGTTCTTC. It yields the protein CSVDGGGYNEQFF.

The chain recombines TRBV19 with TRBJ1-5; D remains unclear. V lost 4 bases and J 2 bases, leaving 9 bases between the germline ends. This CDR3 has 14 amino acids. The germline CDR1 and CDR2 sequences are LNHDA and SQIVND (reference sequence). For the CDR3, the DNA is TGTGCCAGTAGTACCCTGGGAGGCAATCAGCCCCAGCATTTT. This gives the protein CASSTLGGNQPQHF. Based on the CDR3 plus reference TRBV19 and TRBJ1-5, the full variable domain is DGGITQSPKYLFRKEGQNVTLSCEQNLNHDAMYWYRQDPGQGLRLIYYSQIVNDFQKGDIAEGYSVSREKKESFPLTVTSAQKNPTAFYLCASSTLGGNQPQHFGDGTRLSIL.